The rows below give T cell receptor beta chains drawn from one sample of a study of blood T cells in healthy people across ages. MiXCR was run by TCRdb on the 5' RACE reads, yielding one entry per CDR3 protein. The table includes hundreds of thousands of distinct CDR3 sequences, roughly 60% detected once. Sequencing was performed on blood. Source of these receptors: a young man in good health. Both conserved end residues are part of each CDR3. Fields, in order: D gene, clone size, J gene, V gene, CDR3 DNA, CDR3 protein. D genes are given only for firm matches. Only part of the rows carry a size: once, few, many, or a class if the clone is expanded.

d_call: NA; clone_size: NA; j_call: TRBJ2-5; v_call: TRBV20-1; cdr3_nt: TGCAGTGCTGCCCGGGCCCCGGCCCAAGAGACCCAGTACTTC; cdr3_aa: CSAARAPAQETQYF
d_call: NA; clone_size: NA; j_call: TRBJ2-4; v_call: TRBV4-1; cdr3_nt: TGCGCCAGCAGCCAAGATTCCCGGGCAGGGCAGTACTTC; cdr3_aa: CASSQDSRAGQYF
d_call: NA; clone_size: NA; j_call: TRBJ2-5; v_call: TRBV20-1; cdr3_nt: TGCAGTGCTCGGACGGGAGAGACCCAGTACTTC; cdr3_aa: CSARTGETQYF
d_call: NA; clone_size: NA; j_call: TRBJ1-2; v_call: TRBV21-1; cdr3_nt: TGTGCCAGCAGCAAAGGCCGGGACGGCCGCACGCGCTACACCTTC; cdr3_aa: CASSKGRDGRTRYTF
d_call: NA; clone_size: few; j_call: TRBJ2-1; v_call: TRBV7-2; cdr3_nt: TGTGCCAGCAGCATTAGGCAGGAGATATACAATGAGCAGTTCTTC; cdr3_aa: CASSIRQEIYNEQFF
d_call: NA; clone_size: NA; j_call: TRBJ2-7; v_call: TRBV28; cdr3_nt: TGTGCCAGCAGTCCCTTGGGCGCCTCCTACGAGCAGTACTTC; cdr3_aa: CASSPLGASYEQYF
d_call: TRBD2; clone_size: NA; j_call: TRBJ2-1; v_call: TRBV10-3; cdr3_nt: TGTGCCATTCAGACTAGCGGGGGGCAGAATGAGCAGTTCTTC; cdr3_aa: CAIQTSGGQNEQFF
d_call: NA; clone_size: few; j_call: TRBJ2-1; v_call: TRBV29-1; cdr3_nt: TGCAGCGCACCGACTAGGGTCCCTCCCGAGCAGTTCTTC; cdr3_aa: CSAPTRVPPEQFF
d_call: TRBD1; clone_size: NA; j_call: TRBJ2-7; v_call: TRBV12-3/TRBV12-4; cdr3_nt: TGTGCCAGCAGTCTCCGGACAGGCACGCGGAACGAGCAGTACTTC; cdr3_aa: CASSLRTGTRNEQYF
d_call: TRBD2; clone_size: NA; j_call: TRBJ2-5; v_call: TRBV9; cdr3_nt: TGTGCCAGCAGCGTATCTAGCGGTAAACCCGTAGGAGAGACCCAGTACTTC; cdr3_aa: CASSVSSGKPVGETQYF
d_call: TRBD2; clone_size: NA; j_call: TRBJ2-3; v_call: TRBV7-3; cdr3_nt: TGTGCCAGCAGCTTAGAAGCGGGAGAGGGCCCAGATACGCAGTATTTT; cdr3_aa: CASSLEAGEGPDTQYF
d_call: TRBD2; clone_size: NA; j_call: TRBJ2-5; v_call: TRBV27; cdr3_nt: TGTGCCAGCAGTTTCCCCCACGAGCGGGGGTTCCAAGAGACCCAGTACTTC; cdr3_aa: CASSFPHERGFQETQYF
d_call: NA; clone_size: NA; j_call: TRBJ1-1; v_call: TRBV7-2; cdr3_nt: TGTGCCAGCGGCCTGAACGGGCACACTGAAGCTTTCTTT; cdr3_aa: CASGLNGHTEAFF
d_call: TRBD1; clone_size: few; j_call: TRBJ1-2; v_call: TRBV4-3; cdr3_nt: TGCGCCAGCAGCCAACGGACAGGCAACTATGGCTACACCTTC; cdr3_aa: CASSQRTGNYGYTF
d_call: NA; clone_size: NA; j_call: TRBJ2-7; v_call: TRBV7-9; cdr3_nt: TGTGCCAGCAGCCCCCGTATGGGGAAAACCTCCTACGAGCAGTACTTC; cdr3_aa: CASSPRMGKTSYEQYF
d_call: TRBD2; clone_size: once; j_call: TRBJ2-1; v_call: TRBV5-1; cdr3_nt: TGCGCCAGCAGCCCGGGGGGGACTAGAAAGGGCGCGCGGCAGTTCTTC; cdr3_aa: CASSPGGTRKGARQFF
d_call: TRBD1; clone_size: NA; j_call: TRBJ1-4; v_call: TRBV6-4; cdr3_nt: TGTGCCAGCAGTGGCCTTCACCGGGACAGGTCGCACCCCACTAATGAAAAACTGTTTTTT; cdr3_aa: CASSGLHRDRSHPTNEKLFF
d_call: NA; clone_size: NA; j_call: TRBJ2-2; v_call: TRBV5-1; cdr3_nt: TGCGCCAGCAGCTCGCTCGGCGGGACCGGGGAGCTGTTTTTT; cdr3_aa: CASSSLGGTGELFF
d_call: TRBD1; clone_size: NA; j_call: TRBJ1-4; v_call: TRBV6-1; cdr3_nt: TGTGCCAGCAGTGAAATACCGCCCACAGGGGGTACTAATGAAAAACTGTTTTTT; cdr3_aa: CASSEIPPTGGTNEKLFF
d_call: NA; clone_size: NA; j_call: TRBJ2-2; v_call: TRBV20-1; cdr3_nt: TGCAGTGCGTGGTCAACCGGGGAGCTGTTTTTT; cdr3_aa: CSAWSTGELFF
d_call: NA; clone_size: few; j_call: TRBJ1-2; v_call: TRBV12-3/TRBV12-4; cdr3_nt: TGTGCCAGCAGTCTCAACAGGGCTCATGGCTACACCTTC; cdr3_aa: CASSLNRAHGYTF
d_call: TRBD2; clone_size: NA; j_call: TRBJ2-5; v_call: TRBV12-3/TRBV12-4; cdr3_nt: TGTGCCAGCAGTTTAGCTAGCGGGCCGCAAGAGACCCAGTACTTC; cdr3_aa: CASSLASGPQETQYF
d_call: TRBD2; clone_size: NA; j_call: TRBJ2-3; v_call: TRBV6-6; cdr3_nt: TGTGCCAGCAGTTACCTCCTAGCGGGGAGCACAGATACGCAGTATTTT; cdr3_aa: CASSYLLAGSTDTQYF
d_call: TRBD1; clone_size: NA; j_call: TRBJ1-2; v_call: TRBV28; cdr3_nt: TGTGCCAGCAGGAGACGGGACAGGGGATGGGGCTACACCTTC; cdr3_aa: CASRRRDRGWGYTF
d_call: TRBD2; clone_size: NA; j_call: TRBJ2-1; v_call: TRBV2; cdr3_nt: TGTGCCAGGACTGATAGCGGGAGGAATGAGCAGTTCTTC; cdr3_aa: CARTDSGRNEQFF
d_call: TRBD2; clone_size: NA; j_call: TRBJ2-1; v_call: TRBV20-1; cdr3_nt: TGCAGTGCTAGAGATCCGGGACTAGTAAAGTATGAGCAGTTCTTC; cdr3_aa: CSARDPGLVKYEQFF
d_call: TRBD1; clone_size: NA; j_call: TRBJ2-7; v_call: TRBV5-1; cdr3_nt: TGCGCCAGCAGCTTGGCCACAGGGGACTCCTACGAGCAGTACTTC; cdr3_aa: CASSLATGDSYEQYF
d_call: NA; clone_size: NA; j_call: TRBJ1-5; v_call: TRBV7-3; cdr3_nt: TGTGCCAGCAGCTTATGGGTTAGGCAGGGTAGAGATAGCGTTCAGCCCCAGCATTTT; cdr3_aa: CASSLWVRQGRDSVQPQHF
d_call: NA; clone_size: NA; j_call: TRBJ2-2; v_call: TRBV7-2; cdr3_nt: TGTGCCAGCAGCTCCCTACTAGGGATGAACACCGGGGAGCTGTTTTTT; cdr3_aa: CASSSLLGMNTGELFF
d_call: TRBD1; clone_size: NA; j_call: TRBJ2-7; v_call: TRBV12-3/TRBV12-4; cdr3_nt: TGTGCCAGCAGTTTAGGGGACAGGGGCTACGAGCAGTACTTC; cdr3_aa: CASSLGDRGYEQYF
d_call: NA; clone_size: NA; j_call: TRBJ1-5; v_call: TRBV7-6; cdr3_nt: TGTGCCAGCAGCTTAGAGGGGCGGGGGAACGATGGCAATCAGCCCCAGCATTTT; cdr3_aa: CASSLEGRGNDGNQPQHF
d_call: NA; clone_size: once; j_call: TRBJ2-7; v_call: TRBV5-1; cdr3_nt: TGCGCCAGCAGGTCCGGACAATCGGTCTACGAGCAGTACTTC; cdr3_aa: CASRSGQSVYEQYF
d_call: TRBD1; clone_size: NA; j_call: TRBJ1-4; v_call: TRBV29-1; cdr3_nt: TGCAGCGCCAGGGACAGAGGGGAAAAACTGTTTTTT; cdr3_aa: CSARDRGEKLFF
d_call: NA; clone_size: few; j_call: TRBJ1-5; v_call: TRBV2; cdr3_nt: TGTGCCAGCAGTGACTTAAGAAATCAGCCCCAGCATTTT; cdr3_aa: CASSDLRNQPQHF
d_call: TRBD1; clone_size: NA; j_call: TRBJ1-2; v_call: TRBV25-1; cdr3_nt: TGTGCCAGCACCCAAGCGGGGACAGGGGGCGACGCGGGTGGCTACACCTTC; cdr3_aa: CASTQAGTGGDAGGYTF
d_call: NA; clone_size: NA; j_call: TRBJ2-7; v_call: TRBV28; cdr3_nt: TGTGCCAGCAGCGGACGCGAGCAGTACTTC; cdr3_aa: CASSGREQYF
d_call: TRBD1; clone_size: few; j_call: TRBJ2-3; v_call: TRBV20-1; cdr3_nt: TGCAGTGCTAGAGTCGGGACAGGGTCGTCGGGCACGCAGTATTTT; cdr3_aa: CSARVGTGSSGTQYF
d_call: NA; clone_size: NA; j_call: TRBJ2-1; v_call: TRBV7-9; cdr3_nt: TGTGCCAGCAGCTTCCGCGCGACTTCCAATGAGCAGTTCTTC; cdr3_aa: CASSFRATSNEQFF
d_call: TRBD1; clone_size: NA; j_call: TRBJ1-2; v_call: TRBV29-1; cdr3_nt: TGCAGCGCTGTGGAGTGGCACAGGGGGCACTATGGCTACACCTTC; cdr3_aa: CSAVEWHRGHYGYTF
d_call: NA; clone_size: NA; j_call: TRBJ2-1; v_call: TRBV6-1; cdr3_nt: TGTGCCAGCAGTGATAAGGCGGGCCCTAATGAGCAGTTCTTC; cdr3_aa: CASSDKAGPNEQFF
d_call: NA; clone_size: NA; j_call: TRBJ1-1; v_call: TRBV20-1; cdr3_nt: TGCAGTGCTAGCGGCGGAATAAACACTGAGGCTTTCTTT; cdr3_aa: CSASGGINTEAFF
d_call: NA; clone_size: NA; j_call: TRBJ2-1; v_call: TRBV7-9; cdr3_nt: TGTGCCAGCAGCTTAGAGTTCACAGAAGGTTTCGATGAGCAGTTCTTC; cdr3_aa: CASSLEFTEGFDEQFF
d_call: NA; clone_size: NA; j_call: TRBJ2-3; v_call: TRBV7-2; cdr3_nt: TGTGCCAGCAACTATCAGTGCGCAGATACGCAGTATTTT; cdr3_aa: CASNYQCADTQYF
d_call: NA; clone_size: NA; j_call: TRBJ2-5; v_call: TRBV4-1; cdr3_nt: TGCGCCAGCAGCCAAGACCCGGCGAAGACCCAGTACTTC; cdr3_aa: CASSQDPAKTQYF
d_call: NA; clone_size: NA; j_call: TRBJ1-2; v_call: TRBV13; cdr3_nt: TGTGCCAGCAGCTCCAGACACCATGGCTACACCTTC; cdr3_aa: CASSSRHHGYTF
d_call: TRBD2; clone_size: NA; j_call: TRBJ2-1; v_call: TRBV20-1; cdr3_nt: TGCAGTGCTAGCAGTCTAGCGGGGGTCAATGAGCAGTTCTTC; cdr3_aa: CSASSLAGVNEQFF
d_call: TRBD1; clone_size: NA; j_call: TRBJ2-3; v_call: TRBV27; cdr3_nt: TGTGCCAGCAGTTTTGGGGGGGACAGGGAGAGCACAGATACGCAGTATTTT; cdr3_aa: CASSFGGDRESTDTQYF
d_call: NA; clone_size: NA; j_call: TRBJ1-6; v_call: TRBV15; cdr3_nt: TGTGCCACCAGCAGAGATGGGAGACAACATAATTCACCCCTCCACTTT; cdr3_aa: CATSRDGRQHNSPLHF
d_call: TRBD2; clone_size: few; j_call: TRBJ2-3; v_call: TRBV10-3; cdr3_nt: TGTGCCATCAGTGAGCCGGGACTAGGGAGAACAGATACGCAGTATTTT; cdr3_aa: CAISEPGLGRTDTQYF
d_call: NA; clone_size: few; j_call: TRBJ2-7; v_call: TRBV11-2; cdr3_nt: TGTGCCAGCAGCTTAGTACCGCGGCAGCCCTACGAGCAGTACTTC; cdr3_aa: CASSLVPRQPYEQYF
d_call: TRBD2; clone_size: few; j_call: TRBJ2-5; v_call: TRBV12-3/TRBV12-4; cdr3_nt: TGTGCCAGCACCGCTAGCGGGGTGGGAGAGACCCAGTACTTC; cdr3_aa: CASTASGVGETQYF
d_call: TRBD2; clone_size: NA; j_call: TRBJ2-7; v_call: TRBV20-1; cdr3_nt: TGCAGTGCTGTAGAGCGGGAGGCCCGCTACGAGCAGTACTTC; cdr3_aa: CSAVEREARYEQYF
d_call: TRBD2; clone_size: NA; j_call: TRBJ2-2; v_call: TRBV6-6; cdr3_nt: TGTGCCAGCAGTTACGAGCGGGGGGCCCTTACGTCCGGGGAGCTGTTTTTT; cdr3_aa: CASSYERGALTSGELFF
d_call: TRBD1; clone_size: NA; j_call: TRBJ2-7; v_call: TRBV25-1; cdr3_nt: TGTGCCAGCGGGGGTGTCTCGACAGGGGCCCACGAGCAGTACTTC; cdr3_aa: CASGGVSTGAHEQYF
d_call: NA; clone_size: NA; j_call: TRBJ2-3; v_call: TRBV15; cdr3_nt: TGTGCCACCACCCGAGACCAGGGGAGCGATACGCAGTATTTT; cdr3_aa: CATTRDQGSDTQYF
d_call: NA; clone_size: NA; j_call: TRBJ2-5; v_call: TRBV5-4; cdr3_nt: TGTGCCAGCAGCCCGGGCCAGGGTATGTGGGAGACCCAGTACTTC; cdr3_aa: CASSPGQGMWETQYF
d_call: TRBD2; clone_size: NA; j_call: TRBJ2-1; v_call: TRBV20-1; cdr3_nt: TGCAGTGCTCTAGCGGGGGGGGCCTACAATGAGCAGTTCTTC; cdr3_aa: CSALAGGAYNEQFF
d_call: NA; clone_size: few; j_call: TRBJ2-7; v_call: TRBV27; cdr3_nt: TGTGCCAGCAGCCGAACAACTCAAGACCCCTCCTACGAGCAGTACTTC; cdr3_aa: CASSRTTQDPSYEQYF
d_call: TRBD1; clone_size: NA; j_call: TRBJ1-4; v_call: TRBV6-1; cdr3_nt: TGTGCCAGCAGTGAAAGGGACAGCGAAAAACTGTTTTTT; cdr3_aa: CASSERDSEKLFF
d_call: TRBD2; clone_size: few; j_call: TRBJ2-5; v_call: TRBV15; cdr3_nt: TGTGCCACCAGGTTGGGCAGGACTAGCGGTCAAGAGACCCAGTACTTC; cdr3_aa: CATRLGRTSGQETQYF